The 13 T cell receptor beta chains below come from one sample, sequenced in a study of T cell repertoires in cytomegalovirus infection. TCRdb re-derived calls from the reads in MiXCR, one entry per CDR3 protein. The data show roughly 720,000 distinct CDR3 sequences, 35% to 45% seen once. Sequencing was done on a sample of PBMCs. The receptors were gathered from a human donor in good health (CMV status not recorded). Some clones in this sample may be carry-over from other donors' samples.

This clonotype occurred a few times. The rearrangement joins TRBV7-6 to TRBJ2-3, with TRBD2 matching over 8 bases. Trimming at V came to 4 bases and at J to 0 bases, leaving 3 bases not matched to a gene. This CDR3 contains 15 residues. Germline V gene lookup returns CDR1 SGHVS and CDR2 FNYEAQ. The CDR3 bases are TGTGCCAGCAGCTCTTTAGCGGGGAGCACAGATACGCAGTATTTT. Its protein product is CASSSLAGSTDTQYF.

The chain links TRBV20-1 to TRBJ2-5, with D unclear. The V and J ends lost 7 bases and 5 bases respectively, with 11 bases between them. This CDR3 region has 11 residues. Germline assignment: CDR1 DFQATT and CDR2 SNEGSKA (reference sequence). CDR3: CSVLDGETQYF. The CDR3 DNA is TGCAGTGTATTAGATGGGGAGACCCAGTACTTC.

The V and J genes are TRBV19 and TRBJ2-1; 9 bases match TRBD1. This CDR3 comprises 17 residues. Germline CDR1 and CDR2: LNHDA and SQIVND (reference sequence). V trimming: 4 bases; J trimming: 6 bases; junction bases outside the gene matches: 13. The CDR3: CASSKVKAGQGTNEQFF. In nucleotides, the CDR3 is TGTGCCAGTAGTAAGGTAAAAGCTGGACAGGGGACCAATGAGCAGTTCTTC. The entire variable domain, with the rest obtained from reference TRBV19 and TRBJ2-1, is as follows: DGGITQSPKYLFRKEGQNVTLSCEQNLNHDAMYWYRQDPGQGLRLIYYSQIVNDFQKGDIAEGYSVSREKKESFPLTVTSAQKNPTAFYLCASSKVKAGQGTNEQFFGPGTRLTVL.

The chain couples TRBV28 to TRBJ2-1; the match to TRBD2 covers 12 bases. Trimming took 5 bases from V and 13 from J; bases not matched to a gene: 12. From germline, CDR1 is MDHEN and CDR2 SYDVKM. The CDR3 contains 15 residues. The CDR3 reads CASSPRGLAGLLQFF. CDR3 DNA sequence: TGTGCCAGCAGTCCCCGGGGACTAGCGGGTTTACTACAGTTCTTC. The whole variable domain, remainder taken from reference TRBV28 and TRBJ2-1, is DVKVTQSSRYLVKRTGEKVFLECVQDMDHENMFWYRQDPGLGLRLIYFSYDVKMKEKGDIPEGYSVSREKKERFSLILESASTNQTSMYLCASSPRGLAGLLQFFGPGTRLTVL.

The CDR3 DNA reads as TGTGCCAGCAGTGAGGACGGGAGACCTAGCACAGATACGCAGTATTTT. Its translation is CASSEDGRPSTDTQYF. The rearrangement joins TRBV25-1 to TRBJ2-3; perhaps TRBD2 as D (6 bases). Trimming pared 3 bases from V and 0 bases from J, leaving 13 bases between. CDR3 length equals 16 residues. CDR1 MGHDK and CDR2 SYGVNS come from the germline V gene.

This clonotype was recorded at least ten times. The chain has TRBV6-1 and TRBJ2-5, with 11 bases aligning to TRBD1. V trimming: 5 bases; J trimming: 5 bases; junction bases outside the gene matches: 10. This CDR3 has 16 amino acids. Germline V lookup: CDR1 MNHNS, CDR2 SASEGT. CDR3 amino acids: CASSLRTGGNSETQYF. The CDR3 nucleotides are TGTGCCAGCAGTTTACGGACAGGGGGCAATTCGGAGACCCAGTACTTC.

This clonotype was recorded many times. The chain is built from TRBV7-2 and TRBJ2-5; D might be TRBD2 (5 bases). Germline assignment: CDR1 SGHTA and CDR2 FQGNSA. The CDR3 contains 15 residues. V lost 1 base and J 5 bases, leaving 14 bases between the germline ends. The CDR3 sequence: CASSLDHTRGETQYF. The CDR3 DNA reads as TGTGCCAGCAGCTTAGATCATACTAGAGGGGAGACCCAGTACTTC.

The chain recombines TRBV7-9 with TRBJ2-2; D unresolved. Germline V gene sequence: CDR1 SEHNR, CDR2 FQNEAQ (reference sequence). The CDR3 loop spans 13 amino acids. V was shortened by 2 bases and J by 6 bases, with 7 bases between the two germline ends. Here the CDR3 reads CASSLLGAGELFF. The DNA of the CDR3 is TGTGCCAGCAGCTTATTGGGCGCCGGGGAGCTGTTTTTT.

This clonotype was seen a few times. The genes are TRBV7-8 and TRBJ1-5, with a weak D call TRBD1 (5 bases). Germline CDR1 reads SGHVS; CDR2 reads FQNEAQ. This CDR3 is 16 amino acids long. Trimming left V 1 base short and J 4 bases short, with 14 bases between. CDR3 nucleotide sequence: TGTGCCAGCAGCTTAGTGGGGGGAGAGTCTAATCAGCCCCAGCATTTT. Translating it yields CASSLVGGESNQPQHF.

This clonotype was seen more than once but under ten times. This chain connects TRBV7-6 to TRBJ2-5, with TRBD2 identical over 14 bases. The CDR3 length is 17 residues. Germline V CDR1 and CDR2: SGHVS, FNYEAQ. The trim removed 4 bases at V and 5 bases at J, leaving 9 bases unmatched. CDR3 nucleotide sequence: TGTGCCAGCAGCTCCCCGACTAGCGGGGGGGCTGGGGAGACCCAGTACTTC. Residues: CASSSPTSGGAGETQYF.

J is TRBJ1-2 and V is TRBV7-9; 12 bases fit TRBD1. The ends lost 6 bases at V and 4 bases at J; junction bases unmatched: 6. Germline assignment: CDR1 SEHNR and CDR2 FQNEAQ (reference sequence). The CDR3 runs to 15 residues. CDR3 sequence reads: CASRRDRGLGYGYTF. The CDR3 DNA sequence: TGTGCCAGCAGGCGGGACAGGGGGCTCGGCTATGGCTACACCTTC.

CDR3 loop: CASSWGALNTGELFF. The CDR3 nucleotides are TGTGCCAGCAGTTGGGGGGCGCTGAACACCGGGGAGCTGTTTTTT. This chain uses TRBV27 with TRBJ2-2; either TRBD1 or TRBD2 may fit D (6 bases each). Germline values: CDR1 MNHEY, CDR2 SMNVEV (reference sequence). V was pared by 4 bases and J by 1 base, with 10 bases between. The CDR3 contains 15 residues.

This chain connects TRBV9 to TRBJ1-5; 7 bases fit TRBD1. J was trimmed by 3 bases and V by 0 bases; bases with no gene match: 9. This CDR3 has 17 residues. Germline lookup yields CDR1 SGDLS and CDR2 YYNGEE. CDR3 protein: CASSVEGGYPANQPQHF. As DNA, the CDR3 is TGTGCCAGCAGCGTAGAAGGGGGCTACCCGGCCAATCAGCCCCAGCATTTT. The whole variable domain, filled in from reference TRBV9 and TRBJ1-5, reads DSGVTQTPKHLITATGQRVTLRCSPRSGDLSVYWYQQSLDQGLQFLIQYYNGEERAKGNILERFSAQQFPDLHSELNLSSLELGDSALYFCASSVEGGYPANQPQHFGDGTRLSIL.